What follows describes a single T cell receptor (beta chain). Its cognate antigen has yet to be identified. The input lacks base qualities; no much larger clone sits a single base away. The CDR3 spans 15 residues, from the cysteine through the phenylalanine. The DNA shown is the 45-base CDR3, in frame from base 1. The germline V gene gives CDR1 as MDHEN and CDR2 as SYDVKM. V ends up 4 bases short and J 0 bases short, with an unmatched junction base count of 6. TCRbeta CDR3 regions were amplified from genomic DNA by means of the immunoSEQ Assay, a bias-controlled multiplex PCR. Processing in the source paper ran as follows. Within the assay, amplification of reference gene primers was used to estimate how many nucleated cells each sample contained. To quantify the absolute abundance of each unique TCRbeta CDR3 rearrangement, sequence reads were collapsed and filtered. For each sample, productive Simpson clonality was calculated as the square root of Simpson's diversity index over productive rearrangements. Imported from immuneACCESS, the table was reduced by TCRdb to in-frame sequences with V and J called. These copies leave out some clones; in studies compared against another copy, an unresolved V gene accounts for under half, and the cause of the remainder is not known. V, J and clone size derive from that table, while D and trimming were established from the DNA sequence. The sample table holds roughly 72,000 clones, of which 88% were seen once. Clones ranked in the top ten supply roughly 19% of the sample.

The data are from a study of blood T cell repertoires in COVID-19 (dated by TCRdb to the early 2020s). Broadly, across the study: Collaborator samples came from the United States, Italy and Spain and covered acute and convalescent phases of COVID-19. The material from the prospective study consisted of cDNA or gDNA derived from T cells, B-cell-depleted T cells, or PBMCs. The dataset comprised deeply sampled blood TCRbeta repertoires from subjects exposed to, actively infected with, or recovered from COVID-19. The repertoires were made available in a free public database intended to serve as a resource for research on the immune response to SARS-CoV-2. The samples were drawn from two sources: the first 160 participants of the ongoing ImmuneRACE study, and 1,200 or so subjects contributed by 6 global collaborators. Nearly every sample came with metadata listing a de-identified subject ID, COVID-19 status, age in years and sex. Where HLA class I and class II types were available, the types were taken from metadata supplied by the sample provider, not from assay-based typing.

The research as a whole found: Clinical and demographic metadata were provided uncurated, with the amount varying by source and participant.

Whole blood was collected in K2EDTA tubes by collaborating institutions according to the institutions' own protocols. Collaborator samples were shipped for TCRbeta analysis as frozen whole blood, isolated PBMCs, or DNA extracted from either sample type. This receptor chain uses TRBV28 and TRBJ2-7; the central 7 bases match TRBD2. This sequence was found in a human donor in a cohort sampled during active COVID-19. The sequenced material came from peripheral blood. The CDR3 region has the sequence CASSSPGEGSYEQYF. The DNA sequence reads TGTGCCAGCAGTTCCCCTGGGGAGGGCTCCTACGAGCAGTACTTC.